This T cell receptor (beta chain) comes out of a study of CXCR3-negative and CXCR3-positive naive CD8 T cells. Note on this clonotype: Its specificity is unknown.

Study-level points and caveats: In naive cells, CXCR3-negative and CXCR3-positive subsets had similar TRBV-TRBJ usage; memory cells differed. CD5 surface expression was similar among naive subsets, and TCR strength was estimated by inference from TRB CDR3 properties. The study found comparably high diversity in both naive subsets and much lower diversity in memory CD8+ cells.

Germline CDR1 reads SGHAT; CDR2 reads FQNNGV. The CDR3 sequence is 18 residues long. UMI-labeled 5' RACE TRB cDNA libraries were prepared from the cells. After re-calling the 5' RACE reads, TCRdb lists one entry per CDR3 protein, DNA absent. This table lists roughly 40,000 distinct CDR3 sequences. The specimen sequenced was memory CD8+ T cells from blood. This receptor was taken from a human donor in good health. Some clones in this sample may be carry-over from other donors' samples. V is TRBV11-2 and J is TRBJ2-3; the TRBD2 assignment by TCRdb is unverifiable without DNA. CDR3 loop: CASSLDLASGTSTDTQYF.